The clone carrying this T cell receptor (beta chain) was observed a handful of times. Generation of TCR cDNA used 5'RACE template switching (which added a universal primer site and UMIs). TCRdb independently ran MiXCR on the 5' RACE reads; one entry per CDR3 protein. The data hold tens of thousands of distinct CDR3 sequences, with around 4.3% observed a single time. This sample is drawn from a study of T cells after yellow fever vaccination. Study background: Each low-cell-number fraction was prepared by means of SMART-Seq v4 Ultra Low Input.

The study's findings and limits: Weaker overall, the secondary response nonetheless peaked faster (day 5 versus 15). Sorted memory subsets on day 0 showed almost all vaccine-responding clonotypes to be undetectable.

This specimen was PBMCs, either bulk or a sorted T-cell subset (CD4+, CD8+, memory, or dextramer-sorted; not recorded which), taken on the day of the yellow fever booster vaccination. The receptor was isolated from a man aged 18 to 30 who received the YFV17D yellow fever vaccine.

CDR3 nucleotide sequence: TGTGCCAGCAGCGTTGCCGGACAGGGGGACAATGAGCAGTTCTTC. It encodes CASSVAGQGDNEQFF. J is TRBJ2-1 and V is TRBV9; TRBD1 agrees at 10 bases. In germline, CDR1 is SGDLS, CDR2 YYNGEE. The trim removed 2 bases at V and 5 bases at J, leaving 4 bases unmatched. The CDR3 consists of 15 residues.